The T cell receptor (beta chain) under discussion was sequenced for a study of beta chain features in type 1 diabetes. The overall study: There were approximately 100,000,000 sorted cells examined across all samples.

This clone appeared a few times. No antigen is known for it. Broader study findings: Among patients with Type 1 diabetes, TCRB CDR3s were moderately but significantly shorter in every one of the four CD4+ subsets. VDJ junctions sequenced from type 1 diabetes patients showed fewer insertions and more deletions. TCRB rearrangement may or may not be influenced by HLA type; here this remained unresolved.

Expressed TCRB transcripts were sequenced, since all the RNA that had been isolated was reverse transcribed. Produced via immunoSEQ multiplex PCR; TCRdb's table is partial and in-frame only. The data hold hundreds of thousands of clones, with 15% to 19% observed a single time. This CDR3 spans 16 amino acids. The germline V gene encodes CDR1 MNHEY and CDR2 SMNVEV (reference sequence). The V and J ends lost 6 bases and 6 bases, in that order; junction bases with no gene match: 15. Source material: naive CD4+ T cells from blood. The clonotype was recovered from a man aged 18 to 29 in good health. This chain joins TRBV27 and TRBJ1-2; TRBD1 aligns across 8 bases. Written as DNA, the CDR3 is TGTGCCAGCAGCGCCTACTGGGACAGGAGTTTAGATGGCTACACCTTC. Translating it yields CASSAYWDRSLDGYTF.